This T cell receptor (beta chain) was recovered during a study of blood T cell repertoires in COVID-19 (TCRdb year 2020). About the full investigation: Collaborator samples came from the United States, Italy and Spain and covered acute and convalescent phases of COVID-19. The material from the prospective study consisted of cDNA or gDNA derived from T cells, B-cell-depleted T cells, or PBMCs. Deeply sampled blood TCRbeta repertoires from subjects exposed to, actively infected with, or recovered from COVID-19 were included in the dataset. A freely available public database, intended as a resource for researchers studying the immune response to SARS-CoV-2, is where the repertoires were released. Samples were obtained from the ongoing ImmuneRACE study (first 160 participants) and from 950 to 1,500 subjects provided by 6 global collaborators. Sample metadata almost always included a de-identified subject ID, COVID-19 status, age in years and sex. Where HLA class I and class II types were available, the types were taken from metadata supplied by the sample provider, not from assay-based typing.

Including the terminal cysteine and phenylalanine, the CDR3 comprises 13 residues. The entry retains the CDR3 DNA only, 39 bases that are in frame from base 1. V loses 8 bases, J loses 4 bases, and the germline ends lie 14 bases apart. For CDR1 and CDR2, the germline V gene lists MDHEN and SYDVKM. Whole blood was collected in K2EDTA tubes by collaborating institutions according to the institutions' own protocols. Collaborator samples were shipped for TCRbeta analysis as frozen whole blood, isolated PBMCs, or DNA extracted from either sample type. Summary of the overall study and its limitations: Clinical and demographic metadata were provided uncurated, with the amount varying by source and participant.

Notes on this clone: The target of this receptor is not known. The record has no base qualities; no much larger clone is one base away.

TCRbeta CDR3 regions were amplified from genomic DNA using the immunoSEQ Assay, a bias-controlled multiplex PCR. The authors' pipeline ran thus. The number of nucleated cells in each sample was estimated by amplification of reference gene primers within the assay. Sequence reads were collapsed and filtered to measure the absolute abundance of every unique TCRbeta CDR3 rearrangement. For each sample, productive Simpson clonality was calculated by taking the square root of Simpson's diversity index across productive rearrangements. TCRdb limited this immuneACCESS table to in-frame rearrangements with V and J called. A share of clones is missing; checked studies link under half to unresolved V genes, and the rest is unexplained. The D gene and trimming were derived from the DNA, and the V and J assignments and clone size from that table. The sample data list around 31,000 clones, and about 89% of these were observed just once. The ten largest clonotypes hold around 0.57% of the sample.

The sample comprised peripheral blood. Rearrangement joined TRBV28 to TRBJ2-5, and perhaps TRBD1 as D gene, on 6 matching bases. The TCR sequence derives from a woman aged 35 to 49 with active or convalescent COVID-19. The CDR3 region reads CASEAGVRETQYF. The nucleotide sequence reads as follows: TGTGCCAGCGAAGCAGGGGTACGAGAGACCCAGTACTTC.